This T cell receptor beta chain was recovered during a study of CD8 T cells in Susac syndrome. cDNA came from approximately 0.5 to 1 ug RNA primed by random hexamers. TCRdb fed the immunoSEQ multiplex PCR reads into MiXCR, producing one record per CDR3 protein. The sample carries around 170,000 distinct CDR3 sequences, roughly nine tenths recorded once. This CDR3 is built from 16 residues. Trimming left V 0 bases short and J 7 bases short, with 16 bases between. The germline gives CDR1 MGHRA, CDR2 YSYEKL. Sequenced material: CD4+ T cells from PBMCs. The TCR comes from a human donor in good health. The rearrangement links TRBV4-1 to TRBJ2-1, with a possible D match to TRBD1 (5 bases). The CDR3 DNA reads TGCGCCAGCAGCCAAGATAAAGGGGAACGACGAAATGAGCAGTTCTTC. This encodes CASSQDKGERRNEQFF.